The 22 T cell receptor beta chains listed next were all sequenced from one sample in a study of human T cells and chemical hapten exposure. Documented time point: healthy volunteer bleed at 6 weeks. From whole blood left unfractionated, total RNA was extracted. A single record per CDR3 protein comes from TCRdb applying MiXCR to the RACE reads. The data hold 70,000 to 85,000 distinct CDR3 sequences, with over 6.5% observed a single time. The sequencing sample was made of whole blood. The receptor set was obtained from a male donor in good health. Some clones in this sample may be carry-over from other donors' samples.

This sequence joins TRBV2 and TRBJ1-4; possible D gene TRBD1, 5 bases. This CDR3 has 13 residues. Per the germline V gene, CDR1 is SNHLY and CDR2 is FYNNEI. Trimming cost V 4 bases and J 7 bases, with 10 bases left between them. CDR3 in DNA: TGTGCCAGCAGTGGGCAGGGTAGTGAAAAACTGTTTTTT. This encodes CASSGQGSEKLFF.

This clonotype was seen at least ten times. The genes are TRBV2 and TRBJ1-1; D possibly corresponds to TRBD1 (6 bases). Trimming cost V 11 bases and J 6 bases, with 16 bases left between them. From germline, CDR1 is SNHLY and CDR2 FYNNEI. The CDR3 is 12 residues long. The CDR3: CAERGRGAEAFF. For the CDR3, the DNA is TGTGCCGAGAGGGGGAGAGGGGCTGAAGCTTTCTTT.

Only a few counts were recorded for this clonotype. V and J are TRBV2 and TRBJ1-1; 7 bases align to TRBD1. Germline V lookup: CDR1 SNHLY, CDR2 FYNNEI. CDR3 size: 13 residues. The V and J ends lost 5 bases and 1 base, in that order; junction bases with no gene match: 1. CDR3 sequence (DNA): TGTGCCAGCAGTTACAGGGGGAACACTGAAGCTTTCTTT. The encoded protein is CASSYRGNTEAFF. Variable domain in full (rest from reference TRBV2 and TRBJ1-1): EPEVTQTPSHQVTQMGQEVILRCVPISNHLYFYWYRQILGQKVEFLVSFYNNEISEKSEIFDDQFSVERPDGSNFTLKIRSTKLEDSAMYFCASSYRGNTEAFFGQGTRLTVV.

The chain combines TRBV12-3 or TRBV12-4 with TRBJ1-1; no definite D call. The CDR3 runs to 14 residues. V lost 1 base and J 1 base, leaving 7 bases between the germline ends. CDR3 sequence reads: CASSLDGRNTEAFF. CDR3 coding DNA: TGTGCCAGCAGTTTAGACGGTCGGAACACTGAAGCTTTCTTT.

In its sample, this clonotype was seen many times. V and J are TRBV20-1 and TRBJ2-5; 9 nucleotides match TRBD2. The CDR3 has 17 amino acids. Germline V lookup: CDR1 DFQATT, CDR2 SNEGSKA (reference sequence). Trimming took 5 bases from V and 0 from J; bases not matched to a gene: 13. In nucleotides, the CDR3 is TGCAGTGCTTCTATTAGCGGGGGCGGATTGTACCAAGAGACCCAGTACTTC. As protein: CSASISGGGLYQETQYF.

CDR3 sequence: CASSLELRTGQETQYF. The CDR3 bases are TGCGCCAGCAGTCTCGAACTAAGGACAGGGCAAGAGACCCAGTACTTC. This sequence joins TRBV4-3 and TRBJ2-5, with 8 bases matching TRBD1. V dropped 6 bases and J dropped 2; count of bases not matched to a gene: 11. Germline V CDR1 and CDR2: LGHNA, YSLEER. The CDR3 sequence is 16 residues long.

This clonotype was detected ten times or more. V is TRBV4-2 and J is TRBJ1-4; D is unclear. V lost 2 bases and J lost 0, with 7 bases in between. This CDR3 region has 15 residues. In germline, CDR1 is LGHNA, CDR2 YNFKEQ. Here the CDR3 DNA reads TGTGCCAGCAGCCAAACCCCTGCAACTAATGAAAAACTGTTTTTT. It is translated as CASSQTPATNEKLFF.

The V gene is TRBV20-1, the J gene TRBJ2-7; no clear D gene. The CDR3 covers 14 residues. Germline CDR1 and CDR2: DFQATT and SNEGSKA (reference sequence). V was cut by 2 bases and J by 4 bases, with 15 bases left in between. CDR3 DNA: TGCAGTGCTAGAAAAGGGTTCACCATATACGAGCAGTACTTC. Protein product: CSARKGFTIYEQYF.

V usage is TRBV5-6 and J usage is TRBJ2-7; D gene unclear. Germline V gene lookup returns CDR1 SGHDT and CDR2 YYEEEE. Trimming pared 4 bases from V and 3 bases from J, leaving 14 bases between. This CDR3 region has 14 residues. The DNA of the CDR3 is TGTGCCAGCAGCATAGGCGGTCCAAACTACGAGCAGTACTTC. Translated, it gives CASSIGGPNYEQYF. Looking up the rest from reference TRBV5-6 and TRBJ2-7 gives the full variable domain: DAGVTQSPTHLIKTRGQQVTLRCSPKSGHDTVSWYQQALGQGPQFIFQYYEEEERQRGNFPDRFSGHQFPNYSSELNVNALLLGDSALYLCASSIGGPNYEQYFGPGTRLTVT.

This clonotype was found a few times. The V call is TRBV7-9, the J call TRBJ2-5, with 8 nucleotides matching TRBD2. Losses at the gene ends were 1 base for V and 1 base for J; bases not matched to a gene: 5. The CDR3 consists of 16 residues. Germline CDR1 is SEHNR and CDR2 is FQNEAQ (reference sequence). The CDR3 bases are TGTGCCAGCAGCTTAGGTACTAGCGGAGGCCAAGAGACCCAGTACTTC. As protein: CASSLGTSGGQETQYF.

The chain combines TRBV14 with TRBJ1-2; TRBD1 aligns across 7 bases. The J segment lost 5 bases and the V segment lost 2 bases, leaving 5 bases of the junction unmatched. The CDR3 runs to 14 residues. Germline values: CDR1 SGHDN, CDR2 FVKESK. CDR3 in amino acids: CASSQRRDSYGYTF. The DNA of the CDR3 is TGTGCCAGCAGCCAACGCCGGGACAGTTATGGCTACACCTTC.

The chain couples TRBV25-1 to TRBJ2-7, with D perhaps matching TRBD1 or TRBD2 (6 bases each). CDR3 length: 14 amino acids. V gave up 7 bases and J gave up 2 bases, with 15 bases separating them. Germline V lookup: CDR1 MGHDK, CDR2 SYGVNS. CDR3 nucleotides: TGTGCCAGCACTTCGAAGGGGGGAACCTACGAGCAGTACTTC. It yields the protein CASTSKGGTYEQYF.

This clonotype has ten or more counts. This chain links TRBV6-5 with TRBJ2-7, with 9 bases fitting TRBD1. The CDR3 contains 15 residues. Germline CDR1 reads MNHEY; CDR2 reads SVGAGI. Trimming removed 5 bases from V and 2 bases from J; junction bases left unmatched: 7. CDR3 loop: CASSRSRDRAYEQYF. The CDR3 DNA sequence: TGTGCCAGCAGTCGGAGCCGGGACAGGGCCTACGAGCAGTACTTC.

This clonotype was observed many times. The chain uses TRBV10-2 and TRBJ2-5, with D perhaps TRBD1 or TRBD2 (6 bases each). In germline, CDR1 is WSHSY, CDR2 SAAADI. CDR3 length equals 16 residues. The V end lost 3 bases, the J end lost 4 bases, and 18 bases lay between the germline ends. Here the CDR3 reads CASSDPAGEARETQYF. As DNA, the CDR3 is TGCGCCAGCAGTGACCCGGCAGGGGAGGCTCGAGAGACCCAGTACTTC.

The chain links TRBV18 to TRBJ2-1; TRBD1 agrees at 9 bases. Germline V lookup: CDR1 KGHSH, CDR2 LQKENI. The CDR3 covers 15 residues. The trim removed 0 bases at V and 8 bases at J, leaving 5 bases unmatched. The CDR3 coding sequence is TGTGCCAGCTCACCACCGGGACAGGGCTGGGATGAGCAGTTCTTC. It translates to CASSPPGQGWDEQFF.

This clonotype was found many times. The CDR3 bases are TGTGCCATCAGTGACAGGGAAACGGCCTACGAGCAGTACTTC. Its translation: CAISDRETAYEQYF. This sequence joins TRBV10-3 and TRBJ2-7, with D tentatively TRBD1 (5 bases). Looked up from germline, CDR1 is ENHRY and CDR2 is SYGVKD. The CDR3 length is 14 residues. The V gene lost 3 bases and the J gene lost 2 bases, with 11 bases spanning the gap.

The chain couples TRBV7-9 to TRBJ2-5, with 7 bases identical to TRBD1. V gave up 2 bases and J gave up 3 bases; unmatched junction bases: 9. The CDR3 is 16 amino acids. From germline, CDR1 is SEHNR and CDR2 FQNEAQ (reference sequence). The CDR3 DNA reads as TGTGCCAGCAGCTTACTTCTCTGGACAGGCGAAGAGACCCAGTACTTC. It specifies CASSLLLWTGEETQYF.

This clonotype was observed many times. The V call is TRBV5-1, the J call TRBJ1-2; TRBD1 agrees at 12 bases. The CDR3 runs to 15 residues. Germline values: CDR1 SGHRS, CDR2 YFSETQ. J lost 2 bases, V lost 3 bases, and 2 bases had no gene match. CDR3 nucleotide sequence: TGCGCCAGCAGCTCCGGGACAGGGGGCAACTATGGCTACACCTTC. Amino acids: CASSSGTGGNYGYTF.

This clonotype came up a few times. The gene calls are TRBV3-1 and TRBJ1-2; possibly TRBD1 for D (6 bases). Trimming removed 4 bases from V and 4 bases from J, with 16 bases in between. The CDR3 is 15 amino acids. Germline V gene data show CDR1 as LGHDT and CDR2 as YNNKEL (reference sequence). The CDR3 spells CASSPVRTAFYGYTF. The CDR3 DNA follows: TGTGCCAGCAGCCCCGTTCGGACAGCGTTCTATGGCTACACCTTC.

This rearrangement joins TRBV4-3 to TRBJ1-5; D not resolved. The CDR3 totals 15 residues. V lost 2 bases, J lost 3 bases, and 11 bases lay in between. The germline gives CDR1 LGHNA, CDR2 YSLEER. The CDR3 DNA is TGCGCCAGCAGCCAATTCTTTGGTACCAATCAGCCCCAGCATTTT. It specifies CASSQFFGTNQPQHF.

There are a few counts of this clonotype. The chain couples TRBV13 to TRBJ2-5; TRBD2 might be the D (6 bases). V lost 4 bases to trimming and J lost 4 bases, with 13 bases between them. The CDR3 is 14 amino acids. The germline CDR1 and CDR2 sequences are PRHDT and FYEKMQ (reference sequence). The chain's CDR3 is CASSSSSAGETQYF. Here the CDR3 DNA reads TGTGCCAGCAGCTCTTCTAGCGCAGGAGAGACCCAGTACTTC.

This clonotype was found many times. V and J are TRBV12-3 or TRBV12-4 and TRBJ2-7; possibly TRBD2 for D (5 bases). The CDR3 has 14 residues. With 8 bases removed from V and 5 bases from J, the gap between germline ends came to 19 bases. This CDR3 is CASAGNPGYHEQYF. In DNA, the CDR3 is TGTGCCAGCGCCGGGAACCCGGGGTACCACGAGCAGTACTTC.